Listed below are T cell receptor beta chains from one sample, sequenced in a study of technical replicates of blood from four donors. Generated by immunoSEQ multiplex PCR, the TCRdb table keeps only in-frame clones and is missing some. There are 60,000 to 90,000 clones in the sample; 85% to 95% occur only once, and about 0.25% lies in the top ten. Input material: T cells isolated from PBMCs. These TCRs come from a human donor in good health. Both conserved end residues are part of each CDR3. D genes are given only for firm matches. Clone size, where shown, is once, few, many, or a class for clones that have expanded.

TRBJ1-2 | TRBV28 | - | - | TGTGCCAGCAGTTTAGCCACCAGGGATCTCGATGGCTACACCTTC | CASSLATRDLDGYTF
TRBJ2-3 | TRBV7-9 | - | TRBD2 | TGTGCCAGCAGCCCCCCTAGCGGCCCTACAGATACGCAGTATTTT | CASSPPSGPTDTQYF
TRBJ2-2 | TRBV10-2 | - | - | TGCGCCAGCAGTGACTCGGGATCCCCTCAGGGGCCCGGGGAGCTGTTTTTT | CASSDSGSPQGPGELFF
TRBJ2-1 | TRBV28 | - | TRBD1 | TGTGCCAGCAGTGGTTGGACAGGGGCCCACAATGAGCAGTTCTTC | CASSGWTGAHNEQFF
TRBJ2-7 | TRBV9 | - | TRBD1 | TGTGCCAGCAGCCCCCGACAGGGGAGGAACTACGAGCAGTACTTC | CASSPRQGRNYEQYF
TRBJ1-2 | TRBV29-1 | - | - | TGCAGCGTTGCAGGCCCCCAGAACTATGGCTACACCTTC | CSVAGPQNYGYTF
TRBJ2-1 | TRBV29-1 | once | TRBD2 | TGCAGCGTTGAGGGAGCGGGGTCCTACAATGAGCAGTTCTTC | CSVEGAGSYNEQFF
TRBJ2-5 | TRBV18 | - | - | TGTGCCAGCTCACCAGGCGGGGAGGACCAAGAGACCCAGTACTTC | CASSPGGEDQETQYF
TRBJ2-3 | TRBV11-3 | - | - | TGTGCCAGCAGCTTAGATGGTAGAGGGCTTGGCACAGATACGCAGTATTTT | CASSLDGRGLGTDTQYF
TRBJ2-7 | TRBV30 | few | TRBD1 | TGTGCCTGGGGCGGGACAGGAGCCTACGAGCAGTACTTC | CAWGGTGAYEQYF
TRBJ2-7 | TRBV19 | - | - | TGTGCCAGTAGTATCGCGACAGGAATCTCCTACGAGCAGTACTTC | CASSIATGISYEQYF
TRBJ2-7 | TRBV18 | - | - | TGTGCCAGCTCACGGGCGGACTCATTCTCCGAGCAGTACTTC | CASSRADSFSEQYF
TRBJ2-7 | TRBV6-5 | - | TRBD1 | TGTGCCAGCAGTTTGACAGGGTCCGGGGAGCAGTACTTC | CASSLTGSGEQYF
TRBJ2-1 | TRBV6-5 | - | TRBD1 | TGTGCCAGCAGGCTCGGGACAGGCTACTACAATGAGCAGTTCTTC | CASRLGTGYYNEQFF
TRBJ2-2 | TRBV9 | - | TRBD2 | TGTGCCAGCAGCACCCTTAGCGGGGGGGCCCAGACCGGGGAGCTGTTTTTT | CASSTLSGGAQTGELFF
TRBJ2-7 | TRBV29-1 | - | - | TGCAGCGTGGATACAGTGTTGGGAGGCGAGCAGTACTTC | CSVDTVLGGEQYF
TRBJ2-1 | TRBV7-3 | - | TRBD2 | TGTGCCAGCAGCCTAATTAGCGGGGTCGGGAATGAGCAGTTCTTC | CASSLISGVGNEQFF
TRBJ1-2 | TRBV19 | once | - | TGTGCCAGTGCAGGGGCGGCTACCTATGGCTACACCTTC | CASAGAATYGYTF
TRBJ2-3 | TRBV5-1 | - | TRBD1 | TGCGCCAGCAGCAACCAGGGGGCTAGCACAGATACGCAGTATTTT | CASSNQGASTDTQYF
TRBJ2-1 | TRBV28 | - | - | TGTGCCAGCAGTTTACGGGGCAATGAGCAGTTCTTC | CASSLRGNEQFF
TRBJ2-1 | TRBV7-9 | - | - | TGTGCCAGCAGCTTACCGGGAGCCCACTACAATGAGCAGTTCTTC | CASSLPGAHYNEQFF
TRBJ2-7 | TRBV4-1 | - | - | TGCGCCAGCAGCCACCTCGTCAGTGGTCTTTACGAGCAGTACTTC | CASSHLVSGLYEQYF
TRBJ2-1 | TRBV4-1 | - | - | TGCGCCAGCAGCCATCCTCGGGATGAGCAGTTCTTC | CASSHPRDEQFF
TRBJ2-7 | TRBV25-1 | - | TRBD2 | TGTGCCAGCTCAGGACTAGCGGGCTCCTACGAGCAGTACTTC | CASSGLAGSYEQYF
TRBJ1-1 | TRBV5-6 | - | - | TGTGCCAGCAGCTCCCCAGGGGAATTTAACACTGAAGCTTTCTTT | CASSSPGEFNTEAFF
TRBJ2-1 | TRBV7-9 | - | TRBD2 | TGTGCCAGCAGCACTAGACTAGCGGGAACCTACAATGAGCAGTTCTTC | CASSTRLAGTYNEQFF
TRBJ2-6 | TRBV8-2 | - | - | TGTGGCATGGCAATCATAACACAAAGTCGGGCCAACGTCCTGACTTTC | CGMAIITQSRANVLTF
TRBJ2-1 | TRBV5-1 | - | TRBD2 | TGCGCCAGCAGCTCGGGACTAGCGGGGGGCGGTGGTGAGCAGTTCTTC | CASSSGLAGGGGEQFF
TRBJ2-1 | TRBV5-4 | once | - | TGTGCCAGCAGCCCCAGGTATGGTGAGCAGTTCTTC | CASSPRYGEQFF
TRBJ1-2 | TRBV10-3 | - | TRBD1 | TGTGCCATCAGTGACGGGGACAGCTTTTATGGCTACACCTTC | CAISDGDSFYGYTF
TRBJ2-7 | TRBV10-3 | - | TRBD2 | TGTGCCATCAGGGGAAGTGGACTAGCGGACTACGAGCAGTACTTC | CAIRGSGLADYEQYF
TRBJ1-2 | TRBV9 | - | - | TGTGCCAGCACTGGTACAGTCAATGGCTACACCTTC | CASTGTVNGYTF
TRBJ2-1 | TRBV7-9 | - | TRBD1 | TGTGCCAGCAGCTTAGTACCGGGACAGCAGGGTAATGAGCAGTTCTTC | CASSLVPGQQGNEQFF
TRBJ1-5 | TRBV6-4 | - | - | TGTGCCAGCAGTGAGCAGAGCAATCAGCCCCAGCATTTT | CASSEQSNQPQHF
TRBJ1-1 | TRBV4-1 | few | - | TGCGCCAGCAGCTTCGGACAGCCAGACACTGAAGCTTTCTTT | CASSFGQPDTEAFF
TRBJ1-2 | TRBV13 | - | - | TGTGCCAGCAGTAACAGGGCGGCTGGCTACACCTTC | CASSNRAAGYTF
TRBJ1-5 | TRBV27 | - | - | TGTGCCAGCAGTGCCTCAAAGGACAGAAGCAATCAGCCCCAGCATTTT | CASSASKDRSNQPQHF
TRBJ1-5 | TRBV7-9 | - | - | TGTGCCAGCAGCTTTTTCAGTGAAGATCAGCCCCAGCATTTT | CASSFFSEDQPQHF
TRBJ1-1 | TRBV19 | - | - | TGTGCCAGTAGTATGGGGGGGAACACTGAAGCTTTCTTT | CASSMGGNTEAFF
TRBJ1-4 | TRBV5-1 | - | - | TGCGCCAGCAGCGGCGCGGCGCGAGGTGAAAAACTGTTTTTT | CASSGAARGEKLFF
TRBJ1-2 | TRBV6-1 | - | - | TGTGCCAGCAGTGAAGCGAGGGCCCGCTCAGGCGCCTATGGCTACACCTTC | CASSEARARSGAYGYTF
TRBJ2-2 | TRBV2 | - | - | TGTGCCGGCGGGCGAGAAGGGATCGCCGGGGAGCTGTTTTTT | CAGGREGIAGELFF
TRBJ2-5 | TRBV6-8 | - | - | TGTGCCAGCAGTTACCCAGATAACCAAGAGACCCAGTACTTC | CASSYPDNQETQYF
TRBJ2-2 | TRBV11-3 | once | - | TGTGCCAGCAGCCTTAACACCGGGGAGCTGTTTTTT | CASSLNTGELFF
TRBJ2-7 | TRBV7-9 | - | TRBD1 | TGTGCCAGCAGCTACAGGGGGCTACCCTACGAGCAGTACTTC | CASSYRGLPYEQYF
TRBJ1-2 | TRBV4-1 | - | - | TGCGCCAGCAGTCCGGGAGGGGGGAACTATGGCTACACCTTC | CASSPGGGNYGYTF
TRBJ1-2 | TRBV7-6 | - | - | TGTGCCAGCAGCTTAGAAACAGGGAACTATGGCTACACCTTC | CASSLETGNYGYTF
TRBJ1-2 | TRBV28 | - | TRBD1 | TGTGCCAGCCTAGGGACAGGGGGATACTATGGCTACACCTTC | CASLGTGGYYGYTF
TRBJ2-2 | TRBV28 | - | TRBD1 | TGTGCCAGCAGGGTGACACAGGGGTTGCTCACCGGGGAGCTGTTTTTT | CASRVTQGLLTGELFF
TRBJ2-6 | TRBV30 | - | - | TGTGCCTGGAGACTGGGCAGGGGCGACAGCTCTGGGGCCAACGTCCTGACTTTC | CAWRLGRGDSSGANVLTF
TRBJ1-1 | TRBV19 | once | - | TGTGCCAGTAGCTACGGGGTGCGCACTGAAGCTTTCTTT | CASSYGVRTEAFF
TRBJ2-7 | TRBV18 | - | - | TGTGCCAGCTCACCACTGGCCGGGAACGACGAGCAGTACTTC | CASSPLAGNDEQYF
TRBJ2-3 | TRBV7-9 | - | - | TGTGCCAGCAGCTTAATCCCTTCTACTTCCACAGATACGCAGTATTTT | CASSLIPSTSTDTQYF
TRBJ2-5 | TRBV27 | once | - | TGTGCCAGCAAAATGGAGGCTGGGGGAGGCCAAGAGACCCAGTACTTC | CASKMEAGGGQETQYF